Shown below are 5 T cell receptor beta chains from a single sample sequenced in a study of blood T cell repertoires in COVID-19 (dated by TCRdb to 2019 to 2021). The library was generated by the immunoSEQ multiplex PCR assay. TCRdb limited this immuneACCESS table to in-frame rearrangements with V and J called. A share of clones is missing; checked studies link under half to unresolved V genes, and the rest is unexplained. Counted in this sample were about 150,000 clones; 84% of them appeared once. Around 9.5% of the sample goes to the ten largest clones. The material sequenced was peripheral blood. Receptor source: a man aged 30 to 39 with COVID-19, enrolled during active disease.

This clone appeared a few times. The chain carries TRBV7-2 and TRBJ2-7; D ambiguous. Trimming removed 4 bases at V and 2 bases at J, with 9 bases between. Germline CDR1 is SGHTA and CDR2 is FQGNSA. This CDR3 region has 13 residues. The CDR3 region has the DNA TGTGCCAGCAGCTCTCGACTCGCCTACGAGCAGTACTTC. Encoded protein: CASSSRLAYEQYF. Full variable domain (remainder filled in from reference TRBV7-2 and TRBJ2-7): GAGVSQSPSNKVTEKGKDVELRCDPISGHTALYWYRQSLGQGLEFLIYFQGNSAPDKSGLPSDRFSAERTGGSVSTLTIQRTQQEDSAVYLCASSSRLAYEQYFGPGTRLTVT.

The J gene is TRBJ1-4, the V gene TRBV5-1, with D uncertain. CDR3 length: 13 residues. Trimming removed 7 bases at V and 8 bases at J, with 15 bases between. Germline V lookup: CDR1 SGHRS, CDR2 YFSETQ. CDR3 coding DNA: TGCGCCAGCCGATCGGTGGTGGGCGAAAAACTGTTTTTT. It translates to CASRSVVGEKLFF.

In its sample, this clone was seen once. The chain joins TRBV6-5 to TRBJ1-1; 9 positions match TRBD1. The germline V gene encodes CDR1 MNHEY and CDR2 SVGAGI. After removal of 6 bases from V and 0 bases from J, the junction contained 5 bases not matched to a gene. The CDR3 runs to 15 residues. CDR3 in amino acids: CASRIQGALNTEAFF. The CDR3 bases are TGTGCCAGCAGGATACAGGGGGCCCTGAACACTGAAGCTTTCTTT.

V is TRBV7-2 and J is TRBJ2-7; D ambiguous. The CDR3 length is 13 residues. V lost 1 base to trimming and J lost 2 bases, with 6 bases between them. Germline CDR1 is SGHTA and CDR2 is FQGNSA. In DNA form, the CDR3 reads TGTGCCAGCAGCTTAGGTCTAGCCTACGAGCAGTACTTC. Encoded protein: CASSLGLAYEQYF.

In its sample, this clone was seen once. This chain uses TRBV10-3 with TRBJ1-5; TRBD1 might be the D (5 bases). This CDR3 has 15 amino acids. Germline CDR1 and CDR2: ENHRY and SYGVKD. Trimming pared 3 bases from V and 8 bases from J, leaving 17 bases between. The CDR3 spells CAISETGLGEKPQHF. The CDR3 DNA reads as TGTGCCATCAGTGAAACAGGTTTAGGTGAGAAGCCCCAGCATTTT.